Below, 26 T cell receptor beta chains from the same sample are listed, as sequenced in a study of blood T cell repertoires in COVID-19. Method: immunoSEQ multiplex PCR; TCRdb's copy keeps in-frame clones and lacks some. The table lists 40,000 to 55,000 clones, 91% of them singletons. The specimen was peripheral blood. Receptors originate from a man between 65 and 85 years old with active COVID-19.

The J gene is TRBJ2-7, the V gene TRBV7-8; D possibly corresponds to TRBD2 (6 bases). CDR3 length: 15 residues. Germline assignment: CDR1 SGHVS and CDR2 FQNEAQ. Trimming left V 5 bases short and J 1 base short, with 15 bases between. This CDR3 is CASSDGTSGSYEQYF. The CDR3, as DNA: TGTGCCAGCAGCGATGGGACTTCTGGGTCCTACGAGCAGTACTTC.

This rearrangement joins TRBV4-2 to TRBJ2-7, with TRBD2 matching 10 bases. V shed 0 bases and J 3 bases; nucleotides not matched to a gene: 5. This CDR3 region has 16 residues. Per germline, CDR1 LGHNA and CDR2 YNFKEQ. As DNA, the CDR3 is TGTGCCAGCAGCCAAGAGCTAGCGGGGGTTGTCTACGAGCAGTACTTC. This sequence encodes CASSQELAGVVYEQYF.

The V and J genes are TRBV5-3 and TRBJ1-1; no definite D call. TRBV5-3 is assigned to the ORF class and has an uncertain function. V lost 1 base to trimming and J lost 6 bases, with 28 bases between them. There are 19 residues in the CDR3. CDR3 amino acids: CARSLWFVSGGGKVSEAFF. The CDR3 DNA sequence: TGTGCCAGAAGCTTGTGGTTCGTTAGCGGAGGAGGAAAGGTCTCTGAAGCTTTCTTT.

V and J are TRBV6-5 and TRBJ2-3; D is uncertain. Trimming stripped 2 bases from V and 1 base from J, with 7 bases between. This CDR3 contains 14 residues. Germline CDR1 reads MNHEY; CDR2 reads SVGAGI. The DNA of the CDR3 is TGTGCCAGCAGTTACCAACAAGGCACAGATACGCAGTATTTT. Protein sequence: CASSYQQGTDTQYF.

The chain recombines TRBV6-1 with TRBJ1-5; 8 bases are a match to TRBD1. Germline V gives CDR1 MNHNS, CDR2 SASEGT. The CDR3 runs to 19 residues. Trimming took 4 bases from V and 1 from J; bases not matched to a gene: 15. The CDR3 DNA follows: TGTGCCAGCAGTGCTCGGACAGGGATTAACACGGGAAGCAATCAGCCCCAGCATTTT. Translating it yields CASSARTGINTGSNQPQHF.

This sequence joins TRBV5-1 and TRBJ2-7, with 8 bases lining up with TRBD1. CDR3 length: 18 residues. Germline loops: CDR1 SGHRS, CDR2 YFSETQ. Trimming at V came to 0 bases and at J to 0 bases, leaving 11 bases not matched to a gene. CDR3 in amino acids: CASSLAPPGQDLSYEQYF. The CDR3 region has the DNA TGCGCCAGCAGCTTGGCGCCCCCGGGACAGGACCTCTCCTACGAGCAGTACTTC. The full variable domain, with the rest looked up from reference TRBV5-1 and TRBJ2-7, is KAGVTQTPRYLIKTRGQQVTLSCSPISGHRSVSWYQQTPGQGLQFLFEYFSETQRNKGNFPGRFSGRQFSNSRSEMNVSTLELGDSALYLCASSLAPPGQDLSYEQYFGPGTRLTVT.

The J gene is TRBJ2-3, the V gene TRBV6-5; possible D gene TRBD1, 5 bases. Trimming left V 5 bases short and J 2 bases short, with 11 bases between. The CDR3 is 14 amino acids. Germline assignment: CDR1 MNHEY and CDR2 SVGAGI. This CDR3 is CASSKRQITDTQYF. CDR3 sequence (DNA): TGTGCCAGCAGTAAAAGACAGATCACAGATACGCAGTATTTT.

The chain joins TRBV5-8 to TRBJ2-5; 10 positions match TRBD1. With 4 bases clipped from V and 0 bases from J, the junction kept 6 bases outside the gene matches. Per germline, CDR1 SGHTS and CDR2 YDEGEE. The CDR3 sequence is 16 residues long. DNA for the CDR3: TGTGCCAGCAGCCAAGGGACAGGGGTGTACCAAGAGACCCAGTACTTC. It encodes CASSQGTGVYQETQYF. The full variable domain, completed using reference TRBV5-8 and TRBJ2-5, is EAGVTQSPTHLIKTRGQQATLRCSPISGHTSVYWYQQALGLGLQFLLWYDEGEERNRGNFPPRFSGRQFPNYSSELNVNALELEDSALYLCASSQGTGVYQETQYFGPGTRLLVL.

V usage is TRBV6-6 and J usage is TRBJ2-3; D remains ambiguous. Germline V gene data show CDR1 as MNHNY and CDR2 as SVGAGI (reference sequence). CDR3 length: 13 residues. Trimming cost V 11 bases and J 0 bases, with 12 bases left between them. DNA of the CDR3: TGTGCCGTGGCAGGCCCTAGCACAGATACGCAGTATTTT. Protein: CAVAGPSTDTQYF.

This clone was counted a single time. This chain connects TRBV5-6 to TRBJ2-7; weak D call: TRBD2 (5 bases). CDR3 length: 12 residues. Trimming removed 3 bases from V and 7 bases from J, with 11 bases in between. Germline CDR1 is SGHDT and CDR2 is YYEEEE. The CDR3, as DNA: TGTGCCAGCAGCTGGACCGGAGGTGAGCAGTACTTC. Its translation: CASSWTGGEQYF.

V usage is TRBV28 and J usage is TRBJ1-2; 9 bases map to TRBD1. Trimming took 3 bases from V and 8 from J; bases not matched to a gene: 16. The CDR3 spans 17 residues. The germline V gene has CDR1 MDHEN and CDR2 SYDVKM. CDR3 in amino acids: CASSFGASRDRVIGYTF. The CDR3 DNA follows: TGTGCCAGCAGTTTTGGGGCCTCTCGGGACAGGGTAATAGGCTACACCTTC.

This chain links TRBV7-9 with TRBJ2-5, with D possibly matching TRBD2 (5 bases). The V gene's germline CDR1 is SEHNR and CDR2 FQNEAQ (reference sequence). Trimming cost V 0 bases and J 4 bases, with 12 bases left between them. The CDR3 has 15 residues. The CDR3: CASSLAGGSVETQYF. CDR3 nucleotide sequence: TGTGCCAGCAGCTTAGCTGGTGGTAGCGTAGAGACCCAGTACTTC.

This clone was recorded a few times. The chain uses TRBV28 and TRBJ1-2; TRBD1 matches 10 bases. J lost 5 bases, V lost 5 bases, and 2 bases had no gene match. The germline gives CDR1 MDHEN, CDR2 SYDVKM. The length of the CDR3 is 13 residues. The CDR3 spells CASSRQGAYGYTF. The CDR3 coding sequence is TGTGCCAGCAGTAGACAGGGGGCATATGGCTACACCTTC.

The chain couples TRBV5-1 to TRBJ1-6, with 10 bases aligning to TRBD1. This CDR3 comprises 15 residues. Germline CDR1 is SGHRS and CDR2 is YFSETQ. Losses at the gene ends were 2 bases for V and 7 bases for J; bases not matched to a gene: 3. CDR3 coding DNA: TGCGCCAGCAGCTTCCAGGACAGGGGGAATTCACCCCTCCACTTT. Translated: CASSFQDRGNSPLHF.

The CDR3 coding sequence is TGTGCCAGCAGCCCGGACAGGGGTGGAAATCAGCCCCAGCATTTT. Protein: CASSPDRGGNQPQHF. The gene calls are TRBV2 and TRBJ1-5, with 9 nucleotides matching TRBD1. The CDR3 totals 15 residues. The V gene's germline CDR1 is SNHLY and CDR2 FYNNEI. Trimming removed 6 bases from V and 4 bases from J; junction bases left unmatched: 7.

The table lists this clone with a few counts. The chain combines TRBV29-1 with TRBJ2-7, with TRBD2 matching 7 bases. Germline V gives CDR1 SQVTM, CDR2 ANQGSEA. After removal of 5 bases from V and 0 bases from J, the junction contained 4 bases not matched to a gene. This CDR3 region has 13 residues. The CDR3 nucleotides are TGCAGCGTTCGGGGGGAAAGCTCCTACGAGCAGTACTTC. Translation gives CSVRGESSYEQYF.

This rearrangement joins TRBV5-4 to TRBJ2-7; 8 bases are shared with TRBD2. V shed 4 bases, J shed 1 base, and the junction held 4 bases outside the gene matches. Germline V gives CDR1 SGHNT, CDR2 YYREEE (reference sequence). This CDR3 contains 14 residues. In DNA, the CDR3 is TGTGCCAGCAGCACTGGACTAGCTTCCTACGAGCAGTACTTC. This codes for CASSTGLASYEQYF.

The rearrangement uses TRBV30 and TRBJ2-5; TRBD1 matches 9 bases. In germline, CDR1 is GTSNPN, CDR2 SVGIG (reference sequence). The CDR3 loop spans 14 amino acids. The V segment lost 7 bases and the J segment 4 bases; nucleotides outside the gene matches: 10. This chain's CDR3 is CAYSGTGFRETQYF. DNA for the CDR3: TGTGCCTACTCCGGGACAGGGTTTAGAGAGACCCAGTACTTC.

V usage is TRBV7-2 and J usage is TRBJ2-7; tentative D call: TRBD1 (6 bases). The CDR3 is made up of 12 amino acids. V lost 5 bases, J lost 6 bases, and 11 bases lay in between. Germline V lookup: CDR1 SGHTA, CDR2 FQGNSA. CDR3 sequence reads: CASSPRGREQYF. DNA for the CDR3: TGTGCCAGCAGCCCCAGGGGACGCGAGCAGTACTTC. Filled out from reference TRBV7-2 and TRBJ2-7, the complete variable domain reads GAGVSQSPSNKVTEKGKDVELRCDPISGHTALYWYRQSLGQGLEFLIYFQGNSAPDKSGLPSDRFSAERTGGSVSTLTIQRTQQEDSAVYLCASSPRGREQYFGPGTRLTVT.

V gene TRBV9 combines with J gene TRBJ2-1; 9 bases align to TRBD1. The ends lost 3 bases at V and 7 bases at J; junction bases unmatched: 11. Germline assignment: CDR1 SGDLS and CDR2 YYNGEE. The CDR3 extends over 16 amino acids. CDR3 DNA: TGTGCCAGCAGCGGGACCGCAGGACAGGGGTGGAATGAGCAGTTCTTC. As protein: CASSGTAGQGWNEQFF.

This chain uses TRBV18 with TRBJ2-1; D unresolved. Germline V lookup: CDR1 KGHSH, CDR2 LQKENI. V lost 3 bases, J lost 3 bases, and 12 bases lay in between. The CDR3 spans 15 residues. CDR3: CASSPSNSLYNEQFF. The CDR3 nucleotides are TGTGCCAGCTCACCTAGTAACAGTCTCTACAATGAGCAGTTCTTC.

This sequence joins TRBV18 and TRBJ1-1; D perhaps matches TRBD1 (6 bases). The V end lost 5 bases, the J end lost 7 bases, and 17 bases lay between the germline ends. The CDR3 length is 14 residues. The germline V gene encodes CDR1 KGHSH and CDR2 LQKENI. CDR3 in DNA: TGTGCCAGCTCATCTCTAGGGGGTAGTAGTGAAGCTTTCTTT. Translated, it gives CASSSLGGSSEAFF.

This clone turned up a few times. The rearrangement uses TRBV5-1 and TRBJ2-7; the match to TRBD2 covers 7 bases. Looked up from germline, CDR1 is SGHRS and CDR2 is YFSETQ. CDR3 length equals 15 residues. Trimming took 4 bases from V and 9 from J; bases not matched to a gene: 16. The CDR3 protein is CASSPLPQGGFGQYF. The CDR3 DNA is TGCGCCAGCAGCCCCCTCCCCCAGGGAGGGTTTGGGCAGTACTTC.

CDR3 sequence: CASSINRVGETQYF. The CDR3 nucleotides are TGCGCCAGCAGCATAAACAGGGTCGGGGAGACCCAGTACTTC. This rearrangement joins TRBV5-1 to TRBJ2-5, with a possible D match to TRBD1 (6 bases). CDR3 length equals 14 residues. The ends were cut back, 4 bases at V and 5 bases at J, with 15 bases in the middle. Per germline, CDR1 SGHRS and CDR2 YFSETQ.

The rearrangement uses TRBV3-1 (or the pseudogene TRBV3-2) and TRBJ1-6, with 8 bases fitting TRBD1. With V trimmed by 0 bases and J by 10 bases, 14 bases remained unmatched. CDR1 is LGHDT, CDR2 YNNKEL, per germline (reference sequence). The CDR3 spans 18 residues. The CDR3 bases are TGTGCCAGCAGCCAAGATTTGACAGGGGCCCGGCAAAGATCACCCCTCCACTTT. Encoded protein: CASSQDLTGARQRSPLHF.

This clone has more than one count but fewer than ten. The CDR3 is CASSLGHGNTIYF. In DNA form, the CDR3 reads TGTGCCAGCAGCTTAGGGCATGGAAACACCATATATTTT. J is TRBJ1-3 and V is TRBV7-9; D is ambiguous. Germline CDR1 reads SEHNR; CDR2 reads FQNEAQ (reference sequence). CDR3 size: 13 residues. V lost 1 base to trimming and J lost 3 bases, with 4 bases between them.